Shown below are 5 T cell receptor beta chains from a single sample sequenced in a study of spatial heterogeneity in lung cancer. Time point in this sample: sample taken at primary tumor resection. TCRs were sequenced from unsorted whole RNA of tumor, nontumor lung or PBMC. A single record per CDR3 protein comes from TCRdb applying MiXCR to the 5' RACE reads. The table has 20,000 to 25,000 distinct CDR3 sequences, under 6% seen once. The sample in question was PBMCs, obtained at surgery. Receptors were obtained from a male donor with early-stage non-small cell lung cancer.

There are many counts of this clonotype. The chain has TRBV6-5 and TRBJ2-3; D assignment may be TRBD1 or TRBD2 (5 bases each). Trimming cost V 5 bases and J 11 bases, with 11 bases left between them. Germline CDR1 is MNHEY and CDR2 is SVGAGI. This CDR3 region has 11 residues. The CDR3 is CASSNLGGQYF. CDR3 DNA: TGTGCCAGCAGTAACCTTGGGGGGCAGTATTTT.

This clonotype was detected many times. The junction differs from germline at one of its ends, possibly a read error. This chain joins TRBV12-3 or TRBV12-4 and TRBJ2-5, with TRBD2 matching over 8 bases. The length of the CDR3 is 14 residues. The CDR3 coding sequence is TGTGCCAGCAGTGTAAGACTAGCGCAAGGGACCCAGTACTTC. Its protein is CASSVRLAQGTQYF.

This clonotype was seen repeatedly, ten times or more. The rearrangement joins TRBV19 to TRBJ2-1; either TRBD1 or TRBD2 may supply D (5 bases each). The CDR3 has 15 residues. Trimming stripped 5 bases from V and 2 bases from J, with 13 bases between. Per the germline V gene, CDR1 is LNHDA and CDR2 is SQIVND (reference sequence). This chain's CDR3 is CASSPGAGPYNEQFF. The CDR3 DNA follows: TGTGCCAGTAGTCCCGGGGCAGGCCCCTACAATGAGCAGTTCTTC. Full variable domain (rest looked up from reference TRBV19 and TRBJ2-1): DGGITQSPKYLFRKEGQNVTLSCEQNLNHDAMYWYRQDPGQGLRLIYYSQIVNDFQKGDIAEGYSVSREKKESFPLTVTSAQKNPTAFYLCASSPGAGPYNEQFFGPGTRLTVL.

This clonotype came up a few times. V usage is TRBV7-9 and J usage is TRBJ2-1; D is ambiguous. Trimming cost V 3 bases and J 0 bases, with 9 bases left between them. The CDR3 runs to 15 residues. Germline-derived CDR1 and CDR2 are SEHNR and FQNEAQ (reference sequence). CDR3 in amino acids: CASSFASGSYNEQFF. For the CDR3, the DNA is TGTGCCAGCAGCTTCGCATCGGGCTCCTACAATGAGCAGTTCTTC.

This sequence joins TRBV5-5 and TRBJ1-4; D gene unclear. V was pared by 3 bases and J by 3 bases, with 9 bases between. CDR3 length: 14 amino acids. CDR1 and CDR2 (germline): SGHKS, YYEKEE (reference sequence). Written as DNA, the CDR3 is TGTGCCAGCAGCTCGACGGCTGCTAATGAAAAACTGTTTTTT. Translated: CASSSTAANEKLFF.